These 23 T cell receptor beta chains were sequenced from one sample in a study of blood T cell repertoires in COVID-19. TCRdb keeps only in-frame clones here, not all; method: immunoSEQ multiplex PCR. Seen here are 470,000 or so clones, around 89% observed once, and the top ten hold more than 4%. Sequencing was performed on peripheral blood. The receptor source for this set is a woman in her twenties or thirties with acute or convalescent COVID-19.

J is TRBJ2-5 and V is TRBV7-9, with 8 bases matching TRBD1. Germline values: CDR1 SEHNR, CDR2 FQNEAQ (reference sequence). V shed 6 bases and J 3 bases; nucleotides not matched to a gene: 6. CDR3 length: 14 amino acids. This CDR3 is CASRGTGGKETQYF. CDR3 sequence (DNA): TGTGCCAGCAGGGGGACAGGAGGAAAAGAGACCCAGTACTTC.

On this clone itself: Other DNA sequences in this sample translate to the same CDR3. The chain recombines TRBV5-1 with TRBJ1-3; 7 nucleotides match TRBD1. The CDR3 extends over 14 amino acids. The germline CDR1 and CDR2 sequences are SGHRS and YFSETQ. V shed 4 bases, J shed 2 bases, and the junction held 3 bases outside the gene matches. CDR3 in amino acids: CASSPTGAGNTIYF. CDR3 bases: TGCGCCAGCAGCCCTACAGGGGCTGGAAACACCATATATTTT.

In its sample, this clone was seen once. V is TRBV6-2 or TRBV6-3 and J is TRBJ2-3; the match to TRBD2 covers 7 bases. This CDR3 contains 12 residues. Trimming at V came to 5 bases and at J to 5 bases, leaving 1 base not matched to a gene. CDR1 is MNHEY and CDR2 is SVGEGT in the germline V gene. The CDR3 protein is CASSSGVDTQYF. CDR3 nucleotide sequence: TGTGCCAGCAGTAGCGGGGTAGATACGCAGTATTTT.

The chain uses TRBV19 and TRBJ1-1, with D maybe TRBD1 (6 bases). Germline-derived CDR1 and CDR2 are LNHDA and SQIVND (reference sequence). V was shortened by 2 bases and J by 11 bases, with 15 bases between the two germline ends. The CDR3 runs 13 residues. The CDR3 region is CASSISAERGAFF. CDR3 coding DNA: TGTGCCAGTAGTATATCGGCCGAAAGGGGGGCTTTCTTT.

The chain couples TRBV28 to TRBJ1-2; D unresolved. Trimming pared 3 bases from V and 2 bases from J, leaving 10 bases between. The CDR3 sequence is 14 residues long. Germline CDR1 MDHEN, CDR2 SYDVKM. The CDR3 DNA follows: TGTGCCAGCAGTTTGTCGGGTCACAACTATGGCTACACCTTC. Its protein product is CASSLSGHNYGYTF.

The V call is TRBV6-6, the J call TRBJ1-1; D possibly corresponds to TRBD1 (5 bases). This CDR3 has 12 residues. Looked up from germline, CDR1 is MNHNY and CDR2 is SVGAGI (reference sequence). Trimming removed 6 bases from V and 1 base from J, with 6 bases in between. Here the CDR3 reads CASRTGNTEAFF. For the CDR3, the DNA is TGTGCCAGCAGAACAGGGAACACTGAAGCTTTCTTT.

The chain employs TRBV11-2 and TRBJ1-2, with D tentatively TRBD1 (5 bases). The CDR3 contains 15 residues. The V gene lost 4 bases and the J gene lost 8 bases, with 20 bases spanning the gap. The germline V gene has CDR1 SGHAT and CDR2 FQNNGV. CDR3 nucleotide sequence: TGTGCCAGCAGCTCGCTTCGGGGGACCCAGCGGGGCTACACCTTC. The encoded protein is CASSSLRGTQRGYTF.

This clone came up once. This rearrangement joins TRBV5-1 to TRBJ1-1; no firm D call. The V end lost 0 bases, the J end lost 4 bases, and 13 bases lay between the germline ends. The CDR3 loop spans 15 amino acids. CDR1 and CDR2 from the germline V gene are SGHRS and YFSETQ. CDR3 coding DNA: TGCGCCAGCAGCTTGGATAGGCTAGGGAGCACTGAAGCTTTCTTT. Translating gives CASSLDRLGSTEAFF. Together with reference TRBV5-1 and TRBJ1-1, the CDR3 gives the full variable domain: KAGVTQTPRYLIKTRGQQVTLSCSPISGHRSVSWYQQTPGQGLQFLFEYFSETQRNKGNFPGRFSGRQFSNSRSEMNVSTLELGDSALYLCASSLDRLGSTEAFFGQGTRLTVV.

The rearrangement uses TRBV12-5 and TRBJ2-7; tentatively, D is TRBD2 (6 bases). Trimming took 3 bases from V and 5 from J, leaving 11 bases between them. CDR1 LGHNT and CDR2 FRNRAP come from the germline V gene. The CDR3 covers 13 residues. The CDR3 DNA is TGTGCTAGTGGTTTAGGAGGGGTCGACGAGCAGTACTTC. Amino acids: CASGLGGVDEQYF.

This clone has only a few counts. The genes are TRBV28 and TRBJ2-7, with D perhaps matching TRBD1 (6 bases). Per germline, CDR1 MDHEN and CDR2 SYDVKM. V was trimmed by 5 bases and J by 8 bases, leaving 19 bases between them. The CDR3 is 14 residues long. CDR3 coding DNA: TGTGCCAGCAGTCCAGGGGCCTCCGTTGTGCAGCAGTACTTC. Amino acid sequence: CASSPGASVVQQYF.

This clone was seen a single time. V usage is TRBV6-1 and J usage is TRBJ2-1, with TRBD2 matching over 11 bases. This CDR3 has 16 amino acids. J lost 5 bases, V lost 2 bases, and 5 bases had no gene match. In germline, CDR1 is MNHNS, CDR2 SASEGT. The CDR3 region has the DNA TGTGCCAGCAGTGAACCGCTAGCGGGGGGTAACAATGAGCAGTTCTTC. It is translated as CASSEPLAGGNNEQFF.

The chain links TRBV6-5 to TRBJ2-1; D perhaps matches TRBD1 (6 bases). The CDR3 covers 13 residues. V lost 6 bases and J lost 3, with 9 bases in between. Germline V CDR1 and CDR2: MNHEY, SVGAGI. CDR3 nucleotides: TGTGCCAGCAGGTGGGACAACTACAATGAGCAGTTCTTC. Translated, it gives CASRWDNYNEQFF.

This chain connects TRBV5-1 to TRBJ2-5, with 10 bases fitting TRBD1. Germline V gives CDR1 SGHRS, CDR2 YFSETQ. The CDR3 extends over 16 amino acids. V shed 0 bases, J shed 4 bases, and the junction held 6 bases outside the gene matches. The chain's CDR3 is CASSLGTGGYGETQYF. The CDR3 coding sequence is TGCGCCAGCAGCTTGGGGACAGGGGGGTATGGAGAGACCCAGTACTTC.

Comments on this clone: Other nucleotide sequences in the sample specify the same CDR3. The CDR3 sequence: CASSLGGNTEAFF. For the CDR3, the DNA is TGTGCCAGCAGCTTAGGAGGGAACACTGAAGCTTTCTTT. V usage is TRBV11-2 and J usage is TRBJ1-1; D unresolved. The CDR3 has 13 amino acids. V lost 1 base and J lost 1, with 4 bases in between. The V gene's germline CDR1 is SGHAT and CDR2 FQNNGV.

This rearrangement joins TRBV2 to TRBJ1-5; D uncertain. With 5 bases removed from V and 4 bases from J, the gap between germline ends came to 12 bases. The CDR3 extends over 14 amino acids. From germline, CDR1 is SNHLY and CDR2 FYNNEI. The CDR3 nucleotides read TGTGCCAGCAGTCGGGAGGCAGCAAATCAGCCCCAGCATTTT. It translates to CASSREAANQPQHF.

This sequence joins TRBV7-8 and TRBJ2-1; no reliable D call. From germline, CDR1 is SGHVS and CDR2 FQNEAQ. The length of the CDR3 is 12 residues. Trimming cost V 1 base and J 15 bases, with 13 bases left between them. CDR3 nucleotides: TGTGCCAGCAGCTTAGAAACTATTAAGGTGTTCTTC. This codes for CASSLETIKVFF.

This chain connects TRBV4-1 to TRBJ2-2; no firm D call. The CDR3 is 16 residues long. Trimming took 2 bases from V and 1 from J, leaving 11 bases between them. Germline CDR1 MGHRA, CDR2 YSYEKL. CDR3: CASSQSPGRNTGELFF. CDR3 nucleotides: TGCGCCAGCAGCCAAAGTCCAGGAAGGAACACCGGGGAGCTGTTTTTT.

The chain joins TRBV6-5 to TRBJ2-3; 10 bases fit TRBD2. Germline values: CDR1 MNHEY, CDR2 SVGAGI. V shed 6 bases and J 5 bases; nucleotides not matched to a gene: 2. This CDR3 is built from 13 residues. CDR3 DNA: TGTGCCAGCAGACTAGCGGGGTTAGATACGCAGTATTTT. Translation gives CASRLAGLDTQYF.

The rearrangement links TRBV11-3 to TRBJ2-1; D call uncertain. The CDR3 is 14 amino acids. Trimming left V 1 base short and J 0 bases short, with 4 bases between. Germline CDR1 reads SGHNT; CDR2 reads YENEEA. Here the CDR3 DNA reads TGTGCCAGCAGCTTAGCAGGCTCCTACAATGAGCAGTTCTTC. Translating gives CASSLAGSYNEQFF.

This chain links TRBV6-5 with TRBJ2-1, with D perhaps matching TRBD2 (6 bases). The CDR3 has 14 amino acids. V was cut by 6 bases and J by 9 bases, with 18 bases left in between. In germline, CDR1 is MNHEY, CDR2 SVGAGI. CDR3 region: CASSVSTTAGEQFF. The CDR3 coding sequence is TGTGCCAGCAGCGTATCAACAACAGCGGGTGAGCAGTTCTTC.

The rearrangement joins TRBV5-4 to TRBJ2-5, with D perhaps TRBD2 (6 bases). Trimming cost V 0 bases and J 3 bases, with 12 bases left between them. Germline V gene sequence: CDR1 SGHNT, CDR2 YYREEE (reference sequence). The CDR3 loop spans 15 amino acids. This chain's CDR3 is CASSLGGVAEETQYF. The DNA of the CDR3 is TGTGCCAGCAGCTTGGGGGGGGTCGCGGAAGAGACCCAGTACTTC.

The table lists this clone with a count of one. Here the CDR3 reads CASSTGSLGAFF. The CDR3, as DNA: TGTGCCAGCAGTACAGGGAGTTTGGGGGCTTTCTTT. The chain carries TRBV28 and TRBJ1-1, with TRBD1 as a possible D gene (6 bases). The CDR3 runs to 12 residues. CDR1 MDHEN and CDR2 SYDVKM come from the germline V gene. Trimming stripped 5 bases from V and 11 bases from J, with 15 bases between.

The genes are TRBV15 and TRBJ2-5; D is possibly TRBD1 (6 bases). This CDR3 contains 16 residues. Between the trimmed V and J ends, which lost 3 bases and 4 bases, there was a span of 18 bases. Per germline, CDR1 LNHNV and CDR2 YYDKDF (reference sequence). The CDR3 DNA reads TGTGCCACCAGCAGTACGGACAGTTTTTCTCCAGAGACCCAGTACTTC. Amino acids: CATSSTDSFSPETQYF.